The 27 T cell receptor beta chains in this list originate from one sample, sequenced in a study of blood T cells in healthy people across ages. A second PCR, run for roughly 7 to 12 cycles, used a sample-barcoded 5' primer plus a J-beta primer mix. TCRdb used MiXCR to reprocess the 5' RACE reads, holding one entry per CDR3 protein. The sample includes roughly 800,000 distinct CDR3 sequences, roughly 50% of them seen just once. The sample consisted of blood. These receptors were collected from a man aged 30-40 years in good health.

In this sample, this clonotype turned up once. CDR3 bases: TGTGCCAGCCGACTAGCGGGGATAAATGAGCAGTTCTTC. Translating it yields CASRLAGINEQFF. The J gene is TRBJ2-1, the V gene TRBV6-2 or TRBV6-3; the match to TRBD2 covers 11 bases. Losses at the gene ends were 8 bases for V and 7 bases for J; bases not matched to a gene: 4. There are 13 residues in the CDR3. The germline gives CDR1 MNHEY, CDR2 SVGEGT.

The rearrangement uses TRBV6-5 and TRBJ2-7; possible D gene TRBD1, 6 bases. CDR3 length equals 16 residues. Germline V lookup: CDR1 MNHEY, CDR2 SVGAGI. V shed 0 bases and J shed 4 bases, with 16 bases lying between them. CDR3 in DNA: TGTGCCAGCAGTTACTCGAAGGCAGGGGATAAGTACGAGCAGTACTTC. Translated, it gives CASSYSKAGDKYEQYF.

This clonotype has just a few counts. The chain combines TRBV4-2 with TRBJ2-4; D unclear. From germline, CDR1 is LGHNA and CDR2 YNFKEQ. CDR3 length: 18 amino acids. Trimming removed 4 bases at V and 4 bases at J, with 23 bases between. In nucleotides, the CDR3 is TGTGCCAGCAGCCTAGCTTTCGGGCCGGTTAACAGTAAAAACATTCAGTACTTC. This codes for CASSLAFGPVNSKNIQYF.

This clonotype has just a few counts. The genes are TRBV29-1 and TRBJ2-5; D gene unclear. This CDR3 region has 13 residues. V shed 7 bases and J shed 4 bases, with 16 bases lying between them. The germline V gene encodes CDR1 SQVTM and CDR2 ANQGSEA. The CDR3 coding sequence is TGCAGCGCACGATTGGATAGACGAGAGACCCAGTACTTC. As protein: CSARLDRRETQYF.

This clonotype was counted ten times or more. The rearrangement links TRBV24-1 to TRBJ2-1, with a possible D match to TRBD2 (6 bases). CDR1 and CDR2 from the germline V gene are KGHDR and SFDVKD. The ends were cut back, 6 bases at V and 5 bases at J, with 13 bases in the middle. This CDR3 comprises 14 residues. The CDR3 sequence is CATSSASVNNEQFF. The CDR3 region has the DNA TGTGCCACCAGTTCGGCTAGCGTAAACAATGAGCAGTTCTTC.

J is TRBJ2-3 and V is TRBV20-1, with 7 bases identical to TRBD1. Per germline, CDR1 DFQATT and CDR2 SNEGSKA (reference sequence). CDR3 length: 13 amino acids. Unmatched junction bases numbered 6, after V lost 4 bases and J lost 5 bases. The CDR3 protein is CSAKQGWEDTQYF. In nucleotides, the CDR3 is TGCAGTGCTAAACAGGGGTGGGAAGATACGCAGTATTTT.

This clonotype showed up just once. The chain is built from TRBV29-1 and TRBJ2-1; tentatively, D is TRBD2 (6 bases). Between the trimmed V and J ends, which lost 3 bases and 7 bases, there was a span of 13 bases. Germline CDR1 reads SQVTM; CDR2 reads ANQGSEA. The CDR3 consists of 13 residues. DNA of the CDR3: TGCAGCGTTGACCGAGGGAGGAGGAATGAGCAGTTCTTC. Translation: CSVDRGRRNEQFF.

The rearrangement joins TRBV7-2 to TRBJ2-7, with D possibly being TRBD1 (5 bases). Germline V gene sequence: CDR1 SGHTA, CDR2 FQGNSA. This CDR3 contains 14 residues. V was trimmed by 5 bases and J by 3 bases, leaving 14 bases between them. The CDR3 sequence is CASSPQGLSYEQYF. CDR3 DNA sequence: TGTGCCAGCAGCCCTCAGGGTCTAAGCTACGAGCAGTACTTC.

V is TRBV29-1 and J is TRBJ2-4; perhaps TRBD2 as D (6 bases). The CDR3 length is 15 residues. Germline CDR1 reads SQVTM; CDR2 reads ANQGSEA. Trimming left V 5 bases short and J 13 bases short, with 27 bases between. Here the CDR3 reads CSVHTWTSSSREQYF. CDR3 sequence (DNA): TGCAGCGTTCATACCTGGACGTCTTCGAGTCGGGAGCAGTACTTC.

In nucleotides, the CDR3 is TGCAGTGCTAGAGAGGATCGGTTCGAGGGGGAGCAGTACTTC. It yields the protein CSAREDRFEGEQYF. This sequence joins TRBV20-1 and TRBJ2-7, with D perhaps TRBD1 or TRBD2 (5 bases each). Germline-derived CDR1 and CDR2 are DFQATT and SNEGSKA (reference sequence). V was trimmed by 0 bases and J by 7 bases, leaving 16 bases between them. This CDR3 is 14 amino acids long.

Notes on this clonotype: It may be a read error: a sequence one base away is much more abundant. The V call is TRBV4-2, the J call TRBJ2-5; possible D gene TRBD2, 7 bases. Germline V gene lookup returns CDR1 LGHNA and CDR2 YNFKEQ. The CDR3 covers 16 residues. CDR3 amino acids: CAISQEGGGGEETQYF. Here the CDR3 DNA reads TGTGCCATCAGCCAAGAGGGAGGAGGGGGGGAAGAGACCCAGTACTTC.

This clonotype was found once. The chain recombines TRBV11-2 with TRBJ2-5; possible D gene TRBD1, 6 bases. The V and J ends lost 5 bases and 2 bases respectively, with 12 bases between them. CDR1 is SGHAT, CDR2 FQNNGV, per germline. The CDR3 has 14 residues. This chain's CDR3 is CASSGRTAQETQYF. The CDR3, as DNA: TGTGCCAGCAGCGGCCGGACAGCTCAAGAGACCCAGTACTTC.

The V and J genes are TRBV4-3 and TRBJ2-2; D ambiguous. CDR1 and CDR2 (germline): LGHNA, YSLEER. This CDR3 is 14 amino acids long. The V end lost 0 bases, the J end lost 6 bases, and 8 bases lay between the germline ends. The CDR3, as DNA: TGCGCCAGCAGCCAAGATAGTTTTGCCGGGGAGCTGTTTTTT. This translates into CASSQDSFAGELFF.

Points on this clonotype: At one end, the junction sequence differs from germline, possibly due to a read error. The CDR3 sequence: CASSFGARRSSDEQYF. The CDR3 DNA follows: TGTGCCAGCAGTTTTGGGGCCCGTAGGAGCTCCGACGAGCAGTACTTC. This chain links TRBV12-3 or TRBV12-4 with TRBJ2-7, with D perhaps matching TRBD1 (5 bases). This CDR3 comprises 16 residues.

This chain joins TRBV24-1 and TRBJ2-3; 9 nucleotides match TRBD1. Germline CDR1 KGHDR, CDR2 SFDVKD. CDR3 length equals 16 residues. With V trimmed by 3 bases and J by 0 bases, 3 bases remained unmatched. The CDR3 nucleotides read TGTGCCACCAGTGATCGGACAGGGGATAGCACAGATACGCAGTATTTT. This translates into CATSDRTGDSTDTQYF.

The count of this clonotype is one. Germline is not matched at one junction end, which may reflect a read error. This chain uses TRBV6-6 with TRBJ1-2, with D hard to call. There are 14 residues in the CDR3. Germline V gene lookup returns CDR1 MNHNY and CDR2 SVGAGI (reference sequence). In DNA form, the CDR3 reads TGTGCCAGCAGTTACGGCCAAGCTAACTATGGCTGCACCTTC. Translating gives CASSYGQANYGCTF.

This clonotype came up a few times. The chain employs TRBV29-1 and TRBJ1-1; 7 bases align to TRBD1. This CDR3 has 11 amino acids. Looked up from germline, CDR1 is SQVTM and CDR2 is ANQGSEA. V was pared by 1 base and J by 11 bases, with 4 bases of the junction left unmatched. In DNA form, the CDR3 reads TGCAGCGTTGAAGTTGGACAGGACGCTTTCTTT. This codes for CSVEVGQDAFF. The complete variable domain, with remaining parts taken from reference TRBV29-1 and TRBJ1-1, reads SAVISQKPSRDICQRGTSLTIQCQVDSQVTMMFWYRQQPGQSLTLIATANQGSEATYESGFVIDKFPISRPNLTFSTLTVSNMSPEDSSIYLCSVEVGQDAFFGQGTRLTVV.

This clonotype was picked up many times. V usage is TRBV9 and J usage is TRBJ1-2; D may be TRBD1 (5 bases). The CDR3 loop spans 13 amino acids. Germline V gives CDR1 SGDLS, CDR2 YYNGEE. V was pared by 4 bases and J by 2 bases, with 9 bases between. The CDR3 loop reads CASSPTVNYGYTF. In DNA form, the CDR3 reads TGTGCCAGCAGCCCGACAGTCAACTATGGCTACACCTTC. Full variable domain (rest looked up from reference TRBV9 and TRBJ1-2): DSGVTQTPKHLITATGQRVTLRCSPRSGDLSVYWYQQSLDQGLQFLIQYYNGEERAKGNILERFSAQQFPDLHSELNLSSLELGDSALYFCASSPTVNYGYTFGSGTRLTVV.

This chain connects TRBV6-6 to TRBJ2-7; 8 bases are a match to TRBD2. The CDR3 contains 13 residues. Germline V gives CDR1 MNHNY, CDR2 SVGAGI (reference sequence). V shed 7 bases, J shed 3 bases, and the junction held 5 bases outside the gene matches. CDR3 region: CASKAGVDYEQYF. The CDR3 nucleotides are TGTGCCAGCAAAGCGGGAGTTGACTACGAGCAGTACTTC.

The chain couples TRBV7-9 to TRBJ1-1, with no clear D. This CDR3 region has 13 residues. With 5 bases removed from V and 1 base from J, the gap between germline ends came to 8 bases. In germline, CDR1 is SEHNR, CDR2 FQNEAQ (reference sequence). The CDR3 protein is CASSPMANTEAFF. DNA for the CDR3: TGTGCCAGCAGCCCCATGGCGAACACTGAAGCTTTCTTT. The variable domain in full, with the rest retrieved from reference TRBV7-9 and TRBJ1-1, is DTGVSQNPRHKITKRGQNVTFRCDPISEHNRLYWYRQTLGQGPEFLTYFQNEAQLEKSRLLSDRFSAERPKGSFSTLEIQRTEQGDSAMYLCASSPMANTEAFFGQGTRLTVV.

J is TRBJ2-1 and V is TRBV20-1; no definite D call. Trimming pared 3 bases from V and 10 bases from J, leaving 19 bases between. Germline values: CDR1 DFQATT, CDR2 SNEGSKA (reference sequence). This CDR3 spans 14 amino acids. CDR3 region: CSASPIPTYVEQFF. The CDR3 bases are TGCAGTGCTAGCCCCATTCCTACTTACGTAGAGCAGTTCTTC.

The gene calls are TRBV5-1 and TRBJ1-6; 7 positions agree with TRBD1. Germline CDR1 and CDR2: SGHRS and YFSETQ. CDR3 length equals 13 residues. V was clipped by 4 bases and J by 13 bases; unmatched bases: 8. The CDR3 DNA sequence: TGCGCCAGCAGCACGGGGACAGCCTCTCCCCTCCACTTT. Translating gives CASSTGTASPLHF.

This clonotype has only a few counts. V gene TRBV7-9 combines with J gene TRBJ2-5; D is perhaps TRBD2 (5 bases). TRBJ2-4 explains the end of the DNA better; the J call may be wrong. The CDR3 runs 13 residues. Germline assignment: CDR1 SEHNR and CDR2 FQNEAQ (reference sequence). The CDR3 sequence: CASSLPGENIQYF. In DNA form, the CDR3 reads TGTGCCAGCAGCCTCCCCGGGGAGAACATTCAGTACTTC.

V gene TRBV19 combines with J gene TRBJ1-2; D is possibly TRBD1 (5 bases). Trimming shortened V by 4 bases and J by 8 bases, and 17 bases separated the two germline ends. CDR3 length: 14 residues. Looked up from germline, CDR1 is LNHDA and CDR2 is SQIVND (reference sequence). This chain's CDR3 is CASSNQGTRGGYTF. As DNA, the CDR3 is TGTGCCAGTAGTAACCAAGGGACCAGAGGGGGCTACACCTTC.

The chain combines TRBV27 with TRBJ2-1; unclear D gene. This CDR3 contains 13 residues. V shed 2 bases and J shed 6 bases, with 8 bases lying between them. Germline loops: CDR1 MNHEY, CDR2 SMNVEV (reference sequence). As DNA, the CDR3 is TGTGCCAGCAGTTTAAGGACCCGCAATGAGCAGTTCTTC. Translating gives CASSLRTRNEQFF.

Remarks on this clonotype: Sequence at one end of the junction differs from germline and may be a read error. The V call is TRBV20-1, the J call TRBJ2-4; 9 nucleotides match TRBD2. Germline V gene data show CDR1 as DFQATT and CDR2 as SNEGSKA (reference sequence). The CDR3 has 13 residues. The CDR3 coding sequence is TGCAGTGCCGGGGGACTAGCCAAAGACATTCAGTACTTC. It specifies CSAGGLAKDIQYF.

V gene TRBV6-1 combines with J gene TRBJ1-2, with D tentatively TRBD1 (5 bases). In germline, CDR1 is MNHNS, CDR2 SASEGT. This CDR3 comprises 15 residues. V was clipped by 6 bases and J by 4 bases, with 18 bases between them. The CDR3 DNA is TGTGCCAGCAGGGCCCGGACAAGGGGCACCTATGGCTACACCTTC. As protein: CASRARTRGTYGYTF.